One sample yielded the 30 T cell receptor beta chains listed below, sequenced in a study of long-term antiretroviral therapy in people with HIV. Runs used v3.0 of the immunoSEQ assay and were done at survey level. Sequencing used immunoSEQ multiplex PCR; TCRdb keeps in-frame clones, though not all of them. The sample carries more than 20,000 clones, less than 85% recorded once. Specimen: unsorted PBMCs, collected around 1.7 years before starting antiretroviral therapy. The receptors stem from a woman in her thirties or forties with HIV.

This clone was counted a few times. The V call is TRBV4-3, the J call TRBJ1-2; maybe TRBD1 (5 bases). V lost 0 bases and J lost 3, with 11 bases in between. The CDR3 loop spans 15 amino acids. Germline CDR1 LGHNA, CDR2 YSLEER. Here the CDR3 reads CASSQDAGTDYGYTF. The CDR3 bases are TGCGCCAGCAGCCAAGATGCAGGGACCGACTATGGCTACACCTTC.

V and J are TRBV5-5 and TRBJ2-2, with a weak D call TRBD2 (5 bases). Germline values: CDR1 SGHKS, CDR2 YYEKEE (reference sequence). Trimming stripped 6 bases from V and 0 bases from J, with 12 bases between. This CDR3 has 15 amino acids. Here the CDR3 reads CASTRSGTNTGELFF. CDR3 DNA sequence: TGTGCCAGCACCAGATCGGGGACGAACACCGGGGAGCTGTTTTTT.

This clone was counted once. This chain connects TRBV2 to TRBJ2-1; D is possibly TRBD2 (5 bases). The CDR3 length is 15 residues. Per germline, CDR1 SNHLY and CDR2 FYNNEI. V was trimmed by 11 bases and J by 3 bases, leaving 20 bases between them. The CDR3 bases are TGTGCCGGAACCCCTCTGTCCGGGATCTACAATGAGCAGTTCTTC. As protein: CAGTPLSGIYNEQFF.

The chain joins TRBV5-6 to TRBJ2-2, with 9 bases that match TRBD1. Germline CDR1 reads SGHDT; CDR2 reads YYEEEE. Unmatched junction bases numbered 10, after V lost 5 bases and J lost 5 bases. The CDR3 length is 16 residues. The CDR3 region has the DNA TGTGCCAGCAGTCTACCCTCCGGGACAGGGACCGGGGAGCTGTTTTTT. This translates into CASSLPSGTGTGELFF.

V is TRBV7-9 and J is TRBJ2-3; 7 bases fit TRBD2. Germline V lookup: CDR1 SEHNR, CDR2 FQNEAQ (reference sequence). Trimming removed 0 bases from V and 0 bases from J; junction bases left unmatched: 3. CDR3 length: 16 residues. This CDR3 reads CASSLALAASTDTQYF. The CDR3 nucleotides read TGTGCCAGCAGCTTAGCGCTAGCGGCTAGCACAGATACGCAGTATTTT.

This clone appeared a few times. V and J are TRBV25-1 and TRBJ2-3; TRBD2 agrees at 7 bases. V dropped 5 bases and J dropped 12; count of bases not matched to a gene: 5. CDR3 length: 11 residues. CDR1 and CDR2 from the germline V gene are MGHDK and SYGVNS. CDR3 sequence (DNA): TGTGCCAGCAGTCCAGGCGGGAGTCAGTATTTT. This sequence encodes CASSPGGSQYF. Full variable domain (missing parts from reference TRBV25-1 and TRBJ2-3): EADIYQTPRYLVIGTGKKITLECSQTMGHDKMYWYQQDPGMELHLIHYSYGVNSTEKGDLSSESTVSRIRTEHFPLTLESARPSHTSQYLCASSPGGSQYFGPGTRLTVL.

The table lists this clone with a few counts. J is TRBJ1-5 and V is TRBV18; D call uncertain. V lost 4 bases, J lost 6 bases, and 19 bases lay in between. Germline CDR1 and CDR2: KGHSH and LQKENI. The CDR3 extends over 16 amino acids. CDR3 sequence: CASSLSAAAGVQPQHF. The CDR3 region has the DNA TGTGCCAGCTCACTTTCGGCGGCGGCAGGCGTTCAGCCCCAGCATTTT.

The chain joins TRBV19 to TRBJ2-1; D is unclear. Germline-derived CDR1 and CDR2 are LNHDA and SQIVND (reference sequence). With 6 bases removed from V and 8 bases from J, the gap between germline ends came to 14 bases. The CDR3 runs to 13 residues. The CDR3 reads CASSGRYLDEQFF. In DNA, the CDR3 is TGTGCCAGTAGCGGCCGTTATTTGGATGAGCAGTTCTTC.

The chain couples TRBV12-5 to TRBJ1-5, with a weak D call TRBD1 (5 bases). Germline V gene data show CDR1 as LGHNT and CDR2 as FRNRAP. Between the trimmed V and J ends, which lost 7 bases and 0 bases, there was a span of 10 bases. The CDR3 extends over 14 amino acids. CDR3 nucleotide sequence: TGTGCTAGTGCCGACAGCTATAGCAATCAGCCCCAGCATTTT. This translates into CASADSYSNQPQHF.

This clone was picked up a small number of times. The V and J genes are TRBV7-6 and TRBJ2-2; 7 positions match TRBD2. Germline values: CDR1 SGHVS, CDR2 FNYEAQ. The CDR3 is 15 amino acids. Trimming removed 0 bases from V and 7 bases from J; junction bases left unmatched: 5. The CDR3 reads CASSLAGGADGELFF. CDR3 DNA: TGTGCCAGCAGCTTAGCGGGAGGGGCTGACGGGGAGCTGTTTTTT.

The CDR3, as DNA: TGCAGCGTCATCGGACTAGCGGGGTCCGGGGAGCTGTTTTTT. Its protein is CSVIGLAGSGELFF. The chain carries TRBV29-1 and TRBJ2-2; TRBD2 aligns across 12 bases. The CDR3 contains 14 residues. V shed 6 bases and J 6 bases; nucleotides not matched to a gene: 5. Looked up from germline, CDR1 is SQVTM and CDR2 is ANQGSEA.

The rearrangement uses TRBV5-1 and TRBJ1-1, with a tentative D call TRBD1 (5 bases). Trimming left V 5 bases short and J 4 bases short, with 18 bases between. This CDR3 contains 15 residues. The germline CDR1 and CDR2 sequences are SGHRS and YFSETQ. The CDR3 DNA is TGCGCCAGCAGTATGGGGGTTGGTCAGGGCACTGAAGCTTTCTTT. Translation gives CASSMGVGQGTEAFF.

The V call is TRBV7-6, the J call TRBJ2-3; D gene unclear. Germline V lookup: CDR1 SGHVS, CDR2 FNYEAQ. Trimming pared 2 bases from V and 0 bases from J, leaving 6 bases between. The CDR3 totals 14 residues. DNA of the CDR3: TGTGCCAGCAGCTTAAGTGGGAGCACAGATACGCAGTATTTT. Translated: CASSLSGSTDTQYF.

This chain uses TRBV9 with TRBJ1-4, with D perhaps TRBD1 (5 bases). Germline V gene sequence: CDR1 SGDLS, CDR2 YYNGEE. The CDR3 is 15 residues long. V lost 0 bases and J lost 4, with 10 bases in between. The CDR3 bases are TGTGCCAGCAGCGTAGTGGGAGGGGATAATGAAAAACTGTTTTTT. Its protein is CASSVVGGDNEKLFF.

DNA of the CDR3: TGTGCCAGCAGTTTAAGTCTGACCTACGAGCAGTACTTC. Its protein product is CASSLSLTYEQYF. The V gene is TRBV6-5, the J gene TRBJ2-7; the D is unclear. The CDR3 spans 13 residues. Per the germline V gene, CDR1 is MNHEY and CDR2 is SVGAGI. Trimming took 4 bases from V and 2 from J, leaving 9 bases between them.

This chain uses TRBV19 with TRBJ2-6, with D maybe TRBD2 (5 bases). CDR1 LNHDA and CDR2 SQIVND come from the germline V gene (reference sequence). Between the trimmed V and J ends, which lost 5 bases and 2 bases, there was a span of 10 bases. This CDR3 spans 15 amino acids. The CDR3 sequence is CASSEGSAGANVLTF. The DNA for the CDR3 is TGTGCCAGTAGTGAGGGATCGGCTGGGGCCAACGTCCTGACTTTC.

This clone showed up just a few times. The chain combines TRBV7-6 with TRBJ1-3; D is ambiguous. Looked up from germline, CDR1 is SGHVS and CDR2 is FNYEAQ. The germline V and J ends were trimmed by 3 bases and 3 bases, with 12 bases remaining between them. This CDR3 has 15 amino acids. In DNA, the CDR3 is TGTGCCAGCAGCTTTGGAAATGAGGGTGGAAACACCATATATTTT. This encodes CASSFGNEGGNTIYF.

CDR3 DNA: TGCGCCAGCAGCGACCTTACGGGAGGCACTGAAGCTTTCTTT. Its translation: CASSDLTGGTEAFF. The rearrangement joins TRBV5-1 to TRBJ1-1, with unresolved D. The ends were cut back, 4 bases at V and 4 bases at J, with 14 bases in the middle. CDR1 SGHRS and CDR2 YFSETQ come from the germline V gene. This CDR3 is built from 14 residues.

The chain combines TRBV5-5 with TRBJ2-7; unclear D gene. The CDR3 totals 14 residues. Trimming took 2 bases from V and 2 from J, leaving 11 bases between them. The V gene's germline CDR1 is SGHKS and CDR2 YYEKEE (reference sequence). The CDR3 bases are TGTGCCAGCAGCTTTCCTACATCCCCCTACGAGCAGTACTTC. The encoded protein is CASSFPTSPYEQYF.

This clone has a single count. The rearrangement links TRBV30 to TRBJ2-1; no firm D call. Trimming removed 2 bases from V and 9 bases from J, with 11 bases in between. The germline gives CDR1 GTSNPN, CDR2 SVGIG (reference sequence). There are 12 residues in the CDR3. CDR3: CAWSRVSGEQFF. DNA for the CDR3: TGTGCCTGGAGTAGGGTCTCGGGTGAGCAGTTCTTC.

The chain combines TRBV29-1 with TRBJ2-1; 7 nucleotides agree with TRBD2. From germline, CDR1 is SQVTM and CDR2 ANQGSEA. There are 17 residues in the CDR3. The J segment lost 3 bases and the V segment lost 7 bases, leaving 18 bases of the junction unmatched. CDR3 coding DNA: TGCAGCGGCGGGGAGCGGGACCTACCTTCAAGCTACAATGAGCAGTTCTTC. Translation: CSGGERDLPSSYNEQFF.

The CDR3 DNA sequence: TGTGCCAGCGGCCTCATGGGGGACTATAGCAATCAGCCCCAGCATTTT. As protein: CASGLMGDYSNQPQHF. The rearrangement uses TRBV28 and TRBJ1-5; tentatively, D is TRBD1 (5 bases). The CDR3 has 16 amino acids. Trimming left V 8 bases short and J 0 bases short, with 17 bases between. Germline-derived CDR1 and CDR2 are MDHEN and SYDVKM.

V and J are TRBV5-1 and TRBJ2-3; 11 bases line up with TRBD2. Germline-derived CDR1 and CDR2 are SGHRS and YFSETQ. The CDR3 runs to 15 residues. V dropped 4 bases and J dropped 5; count of bases not matched to a gene: 6. The CDR3 DNA sequence: TGCGCCAGCAGCGTGACTAGCGGGACTATAGATACGCAGTATTTT. Its protein product is CASSVTSGTIDTQYF.

This rearrangement joins TRBV19 to TRBJ1-1; TRBD1 matches at 7 bases. This CDR3 is 17 amino acids long. CDR1 is LNHDA and CDR2 is SQIVND in the germline V gene (reference sequence). Trimming cost V 7 bases and J 4 bases; bases outside gene matches: 18. As DNA, the CDR3 is TGTGCCAGTATTCCCAATAGAGCAGGGACAGAAAGCACTGAAGCTTTCTTT. Its protein product is CASIPNRAGTESTEAFF.

This clone was seen only a few times. The genes are TRBV6-1 and TRBJ1-1, with TRBD1 as a possible D gene (6 bases). The CDR3 sequence is 14 residues long. The V end lost 4 bases, the J end lost 1 base, and 10 bases lay between the germline ends. CDR1 MNHNS and CDR2 SASEGT come from the germline V gene. CDR3 bases: TGTGCCAGCAGTGTTGGACAGACGAACACTGAAGCTTTCTTT. It translates to CASSVGQTNTEAFF.

This clone appeared a single time. The chain carries TRBV6-1 and TRBJ2-1, with D perhaps matching TRBD1 or TRBD2 (5 bases each). Germline V lookup: CDR1 MNHNS, CDR2 SASEGT. Deletions cut 4 bases from V and 0 bases from J, with 10 bases between. CDR3 length equals 15 residues. For the CDR3, the DNA is TGTGCCAGCAGTGTGGGGGTTAGCTCCTACAATGAGCAGTTCTTC. The encoded protein is CASSVGVSSYNEQFF.

The V call is TRBV18, the J call TRBJ1-2; TRBD1 might be the D (6 bases). Germline V CDR1 and CDR2: KGHSH, LQKENI. With 3 bases removed from V and 4 bases from J, the gap between germline ends came to 21 bases. The CDR3 is 17 amino acids. The CDR3: CASSPLHTAAGAYGYTF. CDR3 bases: TGTGCCAGCTCACCTCTCCATACCGCCGCAGGGGCCTATGGCTACACCTTC.

Only one count was recorded for this clone. The chain joins TRBV19 to TRBJ2-1; D might be TRBD2 (6 bases). CDR3 length: 16 residues. Trimming pared 0 bases from V and 2 bases from J, leaving 11 bases between. Germline V gene lookup returns CDR1 LNHDA and CDR2 SQIVND (reference sequence). The CDR3, as DNA: TGTGCCAGTAGTATAGAATCCTCTAGCGCCTACAATGAGCAGTTCTTC. Translating gives CASSIESSSAYNEQFF. Using reference TRBV19 and TRBJ2-1 for the parts outside the CDR3, the full variable domain is DGGITQSPKYLFRKEGQNVTLSCEQNLNHDAMYWYRQDPGQGLRLIYYSQIVNDFQKGDIAEGYSVSREKKESFPLTVTSAQKNPTAFYLCASSIESSSAYNEQFFGPGTRLTVL.

V and J are TRBV7-2 and TRBJ1-4; maybe TRBD1 (5 bases). CDR3 length: 15 residues. The germline V gene has CDR1 SGHTA and CDR2 FQGNSA. Trimming stripped 5 bases from V and 3 bases from J, with 13 bases between. The CDR3 here is CASSPRGTSNEKLFF. The CDR3 DNA follows: TGTGCCAGCAGCCCGCGGGGGACCTCTAATGAAAAACTGTTTTTT.

Written as DNA, the CDR3 is TGCGCCAGCAGCCAAGATCGGAGCGGTCTTTACGAGCAGTACTTC. Its translation is CASSQDRSGLYEQYF. The chain joins TRBV4-1 to TRBJ2-7, with TRBD2 as a possible D gene (5 bases). CDR3 length equals 15 residues. Trimming left V 0 bases short and J 4 bases short, with 13 bases between. Germline V gene sequence: CDR1 MGHRA, CDR2 YSYEKL.